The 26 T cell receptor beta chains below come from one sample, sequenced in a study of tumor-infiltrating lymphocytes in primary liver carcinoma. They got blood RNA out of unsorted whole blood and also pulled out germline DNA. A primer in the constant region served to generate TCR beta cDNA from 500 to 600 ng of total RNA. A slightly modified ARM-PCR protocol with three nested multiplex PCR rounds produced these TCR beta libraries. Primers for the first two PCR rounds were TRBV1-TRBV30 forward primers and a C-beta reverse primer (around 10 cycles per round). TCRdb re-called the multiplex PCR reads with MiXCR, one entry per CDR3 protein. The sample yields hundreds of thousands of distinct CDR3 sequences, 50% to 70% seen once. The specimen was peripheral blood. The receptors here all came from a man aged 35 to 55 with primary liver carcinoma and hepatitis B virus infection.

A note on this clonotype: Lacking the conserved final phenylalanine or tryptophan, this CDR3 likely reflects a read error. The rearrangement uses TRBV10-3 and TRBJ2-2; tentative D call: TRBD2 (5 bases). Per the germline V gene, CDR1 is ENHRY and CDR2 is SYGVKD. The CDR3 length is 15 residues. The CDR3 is CAIEGGPTNAEELFY. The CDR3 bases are TGCGCCATCGAAGGAGGTCCCACGAACGCCGAGGAGCTGTTTTAT.

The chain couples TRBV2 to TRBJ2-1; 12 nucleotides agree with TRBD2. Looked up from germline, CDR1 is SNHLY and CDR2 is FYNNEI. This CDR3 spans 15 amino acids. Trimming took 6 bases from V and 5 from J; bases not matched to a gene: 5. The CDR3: CASSRTSGNHNEQFF. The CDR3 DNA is TGTGCCAGCAGCAGGACTAGCGGGAATCACAATGAGCAGTTCTTC.

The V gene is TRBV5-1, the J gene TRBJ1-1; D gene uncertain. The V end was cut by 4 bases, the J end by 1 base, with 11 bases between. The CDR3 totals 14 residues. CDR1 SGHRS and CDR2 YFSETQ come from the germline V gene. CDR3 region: CASSQQPSNTEAFF. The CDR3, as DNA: TGCGCCAGCAGCCAGCAGCCGTCGAACACTGAAGCTTTCTTT.

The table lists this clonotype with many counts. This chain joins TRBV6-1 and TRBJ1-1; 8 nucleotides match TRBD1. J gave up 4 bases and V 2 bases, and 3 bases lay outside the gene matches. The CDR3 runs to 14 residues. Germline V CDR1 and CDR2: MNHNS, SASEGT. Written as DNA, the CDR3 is TGTGCCAGCAGTGAACGACAGGGGACCACTGAAGCTTTCTTT. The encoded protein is CASSERQGTTEAFF.

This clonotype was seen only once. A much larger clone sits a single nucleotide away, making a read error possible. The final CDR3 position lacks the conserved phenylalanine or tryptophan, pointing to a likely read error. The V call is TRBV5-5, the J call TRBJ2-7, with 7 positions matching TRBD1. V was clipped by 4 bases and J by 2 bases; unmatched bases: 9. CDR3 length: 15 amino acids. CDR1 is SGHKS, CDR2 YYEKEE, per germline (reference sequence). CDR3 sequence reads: CASSPNPTGPYEQYL. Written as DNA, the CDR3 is TGTGCCAGCAGCCCCAATCCGACAGGGCCCTACGAGCAGTACTTG.

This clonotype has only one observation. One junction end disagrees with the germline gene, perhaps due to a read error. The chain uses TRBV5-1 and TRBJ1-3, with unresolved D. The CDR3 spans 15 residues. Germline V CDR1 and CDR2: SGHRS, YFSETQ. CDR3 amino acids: CATSPTGTSGNTIYF. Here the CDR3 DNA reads TGCGCCACCAGCCCGACGGGCACCTCTGGAAACACCATATATTTT.

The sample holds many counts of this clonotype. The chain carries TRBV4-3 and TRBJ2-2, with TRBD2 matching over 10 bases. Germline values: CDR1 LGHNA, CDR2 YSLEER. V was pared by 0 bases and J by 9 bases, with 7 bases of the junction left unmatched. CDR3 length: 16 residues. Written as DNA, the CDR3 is TGCGCCAGCAGCCAAGATATGGCTAGCGGGAGCAGGGAGCTGTTTTTT. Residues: CASSQDMASGSRELFF.

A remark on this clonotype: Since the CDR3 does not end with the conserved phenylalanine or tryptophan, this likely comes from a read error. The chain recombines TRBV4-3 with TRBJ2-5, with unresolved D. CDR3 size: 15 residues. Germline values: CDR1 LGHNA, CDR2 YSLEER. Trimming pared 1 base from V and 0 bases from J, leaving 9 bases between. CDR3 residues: CASSQAVGYQETQYL. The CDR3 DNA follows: TGCGCCAGCAGCCAAGCCGTGGGCTACCAAGAGACCCAGTACTTA.

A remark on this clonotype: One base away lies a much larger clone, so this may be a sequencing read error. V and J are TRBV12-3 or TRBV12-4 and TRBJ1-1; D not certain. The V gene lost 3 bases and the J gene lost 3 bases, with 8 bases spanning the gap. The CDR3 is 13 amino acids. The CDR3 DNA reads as TGTGCCAGCAGTTTGCAGTGGGACACTGAAGCTTTCTTT. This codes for CASSLQWDTEAFF.

CDR3 DNA: TGCGCCAGCAGCACTGGACTAGCGGGAAACATTCAGTACTTC. As protein: CASSTGLAGNIQYF. The chain combines TRBV5-1 with TRBJ2-4; 11 nucleotides agree with TRBD2. There are 14 residues in the CDR3. CDR1 SGHRS and CDR2 YFSETQ come from the germline V gene. The ends lost 4 bases at V and 6 bases at J; junction bases unmatched: 3.

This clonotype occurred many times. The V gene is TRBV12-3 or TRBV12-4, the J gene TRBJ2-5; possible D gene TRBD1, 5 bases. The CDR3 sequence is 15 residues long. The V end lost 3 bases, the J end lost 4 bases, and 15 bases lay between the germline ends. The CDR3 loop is CASSLSRALRETQYF. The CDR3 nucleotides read TGTGCCAGCAGTTTGAGCAGGGCCTTACGAGAGACCCAGTACTTC.

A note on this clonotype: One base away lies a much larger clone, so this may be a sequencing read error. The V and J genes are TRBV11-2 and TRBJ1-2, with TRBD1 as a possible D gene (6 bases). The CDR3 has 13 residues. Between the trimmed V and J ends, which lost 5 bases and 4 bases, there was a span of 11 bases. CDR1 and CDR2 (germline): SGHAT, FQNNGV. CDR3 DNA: TGTGCCAGCAGCGGGACAAGGGTCTATGGCTACACCTTC. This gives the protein CASSGTRVYGYTF.

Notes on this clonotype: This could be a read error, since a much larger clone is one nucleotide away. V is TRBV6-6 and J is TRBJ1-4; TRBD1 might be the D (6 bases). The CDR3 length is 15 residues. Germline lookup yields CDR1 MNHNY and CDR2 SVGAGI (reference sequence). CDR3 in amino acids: CAGSTQGGTNEKLFF. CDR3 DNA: TGTGCCGGCAGCACACAGGGCGGCACTAATGAAAAACTGTTTTTT.

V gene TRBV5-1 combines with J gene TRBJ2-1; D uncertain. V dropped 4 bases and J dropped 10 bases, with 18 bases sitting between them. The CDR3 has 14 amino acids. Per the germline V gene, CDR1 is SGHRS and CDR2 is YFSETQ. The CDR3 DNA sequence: TGCGCCAGCAGCCCAGGTAGGCGGCTCTCCGAGCAGTTCTTC. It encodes CASSPGRRLSEQFF.

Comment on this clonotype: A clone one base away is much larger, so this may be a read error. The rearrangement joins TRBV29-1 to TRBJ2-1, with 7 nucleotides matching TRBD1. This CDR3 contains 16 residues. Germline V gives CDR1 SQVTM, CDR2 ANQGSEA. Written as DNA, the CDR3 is TGCAGCGTTCAAAGACCTACAGGGGTAACAGGCAATGAGCAGTCCTTC. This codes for CSVQRPTGVTGNEQSF.

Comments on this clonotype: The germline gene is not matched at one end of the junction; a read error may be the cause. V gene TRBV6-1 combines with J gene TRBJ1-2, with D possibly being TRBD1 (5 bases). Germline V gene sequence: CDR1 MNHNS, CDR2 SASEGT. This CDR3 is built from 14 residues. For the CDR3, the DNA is TGTGCCGGCAGTGAAGGAGGGACCAACTATGGCTACACCTTC. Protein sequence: CAGSEGGTNYGYTF.

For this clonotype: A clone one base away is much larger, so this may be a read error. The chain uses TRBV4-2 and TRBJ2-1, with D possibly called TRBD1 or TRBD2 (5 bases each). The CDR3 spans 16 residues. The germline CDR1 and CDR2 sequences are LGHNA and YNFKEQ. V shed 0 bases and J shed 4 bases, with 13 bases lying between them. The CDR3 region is CASSQEMGVRYNEQFF. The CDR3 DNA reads TGTGCCAGCAGCCAAGAAATGGGGGTGAGGTACAATGAGCAGTTCTTC.

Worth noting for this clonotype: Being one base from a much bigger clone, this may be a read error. Here the CDR3 DNA reads TGCGCCAGCAGGCAAGATCCGGGGCCCGCCAATGAGCAGTTCTTC. It yields the protein CASRQDPGPANEQFF. This chain connects TRBV4-1 to TRBJ2-1; D may be TRBD1 or TRBD2 (5 bases each). The CDR3 totals 15 residues. Germline values: CDR1 MGHRA, CDR2 YSYEKL.

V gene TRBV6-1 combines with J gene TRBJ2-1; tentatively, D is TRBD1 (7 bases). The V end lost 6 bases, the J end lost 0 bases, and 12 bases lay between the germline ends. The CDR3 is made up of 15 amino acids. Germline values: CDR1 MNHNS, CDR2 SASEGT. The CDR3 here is CASREGDSSYNEQFF. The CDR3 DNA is TGTGCCAGCAGGGAGGGGGACAGCTCCTACAATGAGCAGTTCTTC.

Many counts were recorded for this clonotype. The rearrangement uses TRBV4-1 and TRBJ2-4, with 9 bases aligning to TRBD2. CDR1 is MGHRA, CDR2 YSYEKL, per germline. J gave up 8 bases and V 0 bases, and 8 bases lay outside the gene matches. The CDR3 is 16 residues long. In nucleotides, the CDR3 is TGCGCCAGCAGCCAAGAGGCGGGAGGGCCGGGTGACATTCAGTACTTC. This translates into CASSQEAGGPGDIQYF.

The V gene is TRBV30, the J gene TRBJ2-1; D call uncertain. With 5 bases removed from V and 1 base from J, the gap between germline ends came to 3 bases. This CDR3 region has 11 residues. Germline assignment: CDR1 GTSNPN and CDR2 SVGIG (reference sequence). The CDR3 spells CAWGSYNEQFF. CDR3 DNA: TGTGCCTGGGGGTCCTACAATGAGCAGTTCTTC.

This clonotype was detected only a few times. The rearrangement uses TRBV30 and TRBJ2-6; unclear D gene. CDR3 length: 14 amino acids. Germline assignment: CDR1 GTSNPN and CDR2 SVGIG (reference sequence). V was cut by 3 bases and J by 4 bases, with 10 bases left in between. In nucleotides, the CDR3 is TGTGCCTGGAGGGTTTCGAGCGGGGCCAACGTCCTGACTTTC. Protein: CAWRVSSGANVLTF. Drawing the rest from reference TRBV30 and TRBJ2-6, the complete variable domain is SQTIHQWPATLVQPVGSPLSLECTVEGTSNPNLYWYRQAAGRGLQLLFYSVGIGQISSEVPQNLSASRPQDRQFILSSKKLLLSDSGFYLCAWRVSSGANVLTFGAGSRLTVL.

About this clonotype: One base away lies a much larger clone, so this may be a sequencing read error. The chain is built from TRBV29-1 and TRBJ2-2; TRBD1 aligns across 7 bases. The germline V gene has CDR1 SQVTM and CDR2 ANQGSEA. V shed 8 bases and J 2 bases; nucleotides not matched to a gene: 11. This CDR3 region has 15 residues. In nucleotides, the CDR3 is TGCAGCATAAAAAAGGGGGCTATTAACACCGGGGAGCTGTTTTTT. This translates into CSIKKGAINTGELFF.

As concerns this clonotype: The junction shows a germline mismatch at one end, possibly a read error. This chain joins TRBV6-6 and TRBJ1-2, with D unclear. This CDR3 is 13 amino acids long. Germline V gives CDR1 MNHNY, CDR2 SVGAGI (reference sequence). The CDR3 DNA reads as TGTGCCAGCAGTTACGTGCACTTGGATGGCAACACCTTC. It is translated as CASSYVHLDGNTF.

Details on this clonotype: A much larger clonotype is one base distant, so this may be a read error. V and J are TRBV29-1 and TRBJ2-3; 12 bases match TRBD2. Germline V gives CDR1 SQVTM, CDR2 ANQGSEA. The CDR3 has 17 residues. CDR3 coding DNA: TGCAGCGTTGAAGGTCGGGGTCTAGCGGGAGGGTTGGATACGCGGTATTTT. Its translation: CSVEGRGLAGGLDTRYF.

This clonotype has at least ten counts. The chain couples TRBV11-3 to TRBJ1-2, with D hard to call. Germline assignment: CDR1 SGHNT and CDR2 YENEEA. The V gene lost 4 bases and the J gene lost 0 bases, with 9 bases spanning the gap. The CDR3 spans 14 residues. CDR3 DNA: TGTGCCAGCAGCTCAGCGACACCTAACTATGGCTACACCTTC. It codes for CASSSATPNYGYTF.